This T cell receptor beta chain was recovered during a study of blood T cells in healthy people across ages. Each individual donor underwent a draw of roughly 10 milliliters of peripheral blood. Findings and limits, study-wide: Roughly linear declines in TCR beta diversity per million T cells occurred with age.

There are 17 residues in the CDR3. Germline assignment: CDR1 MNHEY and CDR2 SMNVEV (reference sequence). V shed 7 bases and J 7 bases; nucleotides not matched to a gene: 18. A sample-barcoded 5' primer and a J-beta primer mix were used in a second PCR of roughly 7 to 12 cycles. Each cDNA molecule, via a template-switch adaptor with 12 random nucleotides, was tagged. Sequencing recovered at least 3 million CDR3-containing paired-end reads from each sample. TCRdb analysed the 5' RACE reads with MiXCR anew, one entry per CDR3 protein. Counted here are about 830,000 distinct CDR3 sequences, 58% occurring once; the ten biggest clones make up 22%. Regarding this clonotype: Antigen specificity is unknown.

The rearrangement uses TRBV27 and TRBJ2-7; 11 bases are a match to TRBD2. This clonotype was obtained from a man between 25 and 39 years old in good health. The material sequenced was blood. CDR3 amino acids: CASIAINLSGRAREQYF. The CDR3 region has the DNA TGTGCCAGCATCGCCATAAACCTTAGCGGGAGGGCCCGGGAGCAGTACTTC.